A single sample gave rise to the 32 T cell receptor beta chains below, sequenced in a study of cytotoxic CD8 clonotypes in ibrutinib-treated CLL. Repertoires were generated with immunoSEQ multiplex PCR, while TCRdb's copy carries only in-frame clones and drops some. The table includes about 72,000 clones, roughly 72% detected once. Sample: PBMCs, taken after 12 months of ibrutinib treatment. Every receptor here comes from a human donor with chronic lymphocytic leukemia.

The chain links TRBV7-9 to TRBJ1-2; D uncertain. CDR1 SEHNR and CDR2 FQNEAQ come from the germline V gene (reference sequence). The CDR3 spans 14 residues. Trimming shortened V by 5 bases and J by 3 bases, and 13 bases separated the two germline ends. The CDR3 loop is CASSPPGIDYGYTF. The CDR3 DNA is TGTGCCAGCAGCCCTCCCGGGATTGACTATGGCTACACCTTC. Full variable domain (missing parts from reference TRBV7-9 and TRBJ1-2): DTGVSQNPRHKITKRGQNVTFRCDPISEHNRLYWYRQTLGQGPEFLTYFQNEAQLEKSRLLSDRFSAERPKGSFSTLEIQRTEQGDSAMYLCASSPPGIDYGYTFGSGTRLTVV.

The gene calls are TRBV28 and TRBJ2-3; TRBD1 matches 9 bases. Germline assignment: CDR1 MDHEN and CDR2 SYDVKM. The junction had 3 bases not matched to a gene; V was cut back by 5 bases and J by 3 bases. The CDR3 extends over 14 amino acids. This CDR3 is CASSGTGRTDTQYF. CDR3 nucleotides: TGTGCCAGCAGTGGGACAGGGAGGACAGATACGCAGTATTTT. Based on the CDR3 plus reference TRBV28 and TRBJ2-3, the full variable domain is DVKVTQSSRYLVKRTGEKVFLECVQDMDHENMFWYRQDPGLGLRLIYFSYDVKMKEKGDIPEGYSVSREKKERFSLILESASTNQTSMYLCASSGTGRTDTQYFGPGTRLTVL.

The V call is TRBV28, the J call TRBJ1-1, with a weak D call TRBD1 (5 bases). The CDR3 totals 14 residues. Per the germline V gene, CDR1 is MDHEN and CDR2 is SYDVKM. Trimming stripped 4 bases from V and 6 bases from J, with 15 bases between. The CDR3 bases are TGTGCCAGCAGTTATAAGGGGTTTATAGCTGAAGCTTTCTTT. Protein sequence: CASSYKGFIAEAFF.

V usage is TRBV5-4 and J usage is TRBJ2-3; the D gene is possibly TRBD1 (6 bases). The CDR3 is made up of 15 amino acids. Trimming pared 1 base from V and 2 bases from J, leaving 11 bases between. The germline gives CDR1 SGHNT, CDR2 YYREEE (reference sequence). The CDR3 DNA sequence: TGTGCCAGCAGCTTGTTAGGGGGACCCACAGATACGCAGTATTTT. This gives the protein CASSLLGGPTDTQYF.

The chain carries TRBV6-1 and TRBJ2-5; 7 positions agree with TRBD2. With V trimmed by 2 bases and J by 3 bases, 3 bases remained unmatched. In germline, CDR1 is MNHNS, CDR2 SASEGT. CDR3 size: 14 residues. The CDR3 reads CASSELGREETQYF. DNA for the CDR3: TGTGCCAGCAGTGAACTGGGGAGGGAAGAGACCCAGTACTTC.

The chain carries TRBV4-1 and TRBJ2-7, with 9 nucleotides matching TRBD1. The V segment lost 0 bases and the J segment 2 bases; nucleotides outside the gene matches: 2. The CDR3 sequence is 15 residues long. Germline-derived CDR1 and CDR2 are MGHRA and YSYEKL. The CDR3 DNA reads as TGCGCCAGCAGCCAAGATCGGGACAGGGCCTACGAGCAGTACTTC. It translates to CASSQDRDRAYEQYF.

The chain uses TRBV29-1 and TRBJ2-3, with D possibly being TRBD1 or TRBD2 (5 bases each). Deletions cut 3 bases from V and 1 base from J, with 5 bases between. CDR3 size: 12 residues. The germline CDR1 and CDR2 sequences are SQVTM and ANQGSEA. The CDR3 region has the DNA TGCAGCGTTGAGGGGGGCACAGATACGCAGTATTTT. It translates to CSVEGGTDTQYF.

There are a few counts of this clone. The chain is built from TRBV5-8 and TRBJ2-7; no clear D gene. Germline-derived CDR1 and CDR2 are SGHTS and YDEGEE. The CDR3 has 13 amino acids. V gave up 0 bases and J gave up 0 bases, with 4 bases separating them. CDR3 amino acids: CASSLGSSYEQYF. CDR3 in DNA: TGTGCCAGCAGCTTGGGGAGCTCCTACGAGCAGTACTTC.

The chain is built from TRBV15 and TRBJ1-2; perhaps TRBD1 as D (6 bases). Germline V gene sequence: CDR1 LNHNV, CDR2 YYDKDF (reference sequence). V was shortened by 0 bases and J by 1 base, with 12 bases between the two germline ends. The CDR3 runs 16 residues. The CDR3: CATSRDTRGFNYGYTF. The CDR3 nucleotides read TGTGCCACCAGCAGAGATACCAGGGGTTTTAACTATGGCTACACCTTC.

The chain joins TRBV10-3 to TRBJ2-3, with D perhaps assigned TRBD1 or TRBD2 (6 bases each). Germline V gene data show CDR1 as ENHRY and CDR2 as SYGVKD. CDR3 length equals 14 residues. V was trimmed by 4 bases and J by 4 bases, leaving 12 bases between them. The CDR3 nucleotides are TGTGCCATCAGTGGTCCGGGGGCTGCAGATACGCAGTATTTT. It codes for CAISGPGAADTQYF.

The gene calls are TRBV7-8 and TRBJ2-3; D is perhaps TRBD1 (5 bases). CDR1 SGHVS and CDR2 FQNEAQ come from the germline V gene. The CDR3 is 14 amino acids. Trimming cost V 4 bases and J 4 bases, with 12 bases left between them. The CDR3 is CASSSRVGPDTQYF. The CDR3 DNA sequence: TGTGCCAGCAGCTCCAGGGTAGGACCAGATACGCAGTATTTT.

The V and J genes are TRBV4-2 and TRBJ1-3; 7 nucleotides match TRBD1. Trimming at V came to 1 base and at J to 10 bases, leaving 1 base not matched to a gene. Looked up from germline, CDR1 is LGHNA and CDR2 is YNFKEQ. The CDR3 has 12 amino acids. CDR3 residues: CASSQAGGTIYF. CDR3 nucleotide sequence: TGTGCCAGCAGCCAAGCAGGGGGGACCATATATTTT.

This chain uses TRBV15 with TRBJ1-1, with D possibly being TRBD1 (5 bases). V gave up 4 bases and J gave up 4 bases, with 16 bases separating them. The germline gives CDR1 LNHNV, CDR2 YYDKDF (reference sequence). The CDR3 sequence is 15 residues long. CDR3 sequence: CATSKGGRGGTEAFF. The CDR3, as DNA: TGTGCCACCAGCAAGGGTGGACGGGGCGGCACTGAAGCTTTCTTT.

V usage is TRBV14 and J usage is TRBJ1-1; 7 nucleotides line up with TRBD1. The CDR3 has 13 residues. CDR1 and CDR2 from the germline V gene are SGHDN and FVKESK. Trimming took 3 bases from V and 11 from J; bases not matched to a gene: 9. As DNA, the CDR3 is TGTGCCAGCAGCCAGGGGACAGAACATACGGCTTTCTTT. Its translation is CASSQGTEHTAFF.

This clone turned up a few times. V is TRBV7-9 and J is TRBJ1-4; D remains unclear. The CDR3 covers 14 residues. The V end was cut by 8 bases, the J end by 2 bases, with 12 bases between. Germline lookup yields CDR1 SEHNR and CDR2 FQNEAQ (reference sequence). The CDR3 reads CASGLGGTNEKLFF. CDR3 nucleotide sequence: TGTGCCAGCGGCCTAGGCGGTACTAATGAAAAACTGTTTTTT.

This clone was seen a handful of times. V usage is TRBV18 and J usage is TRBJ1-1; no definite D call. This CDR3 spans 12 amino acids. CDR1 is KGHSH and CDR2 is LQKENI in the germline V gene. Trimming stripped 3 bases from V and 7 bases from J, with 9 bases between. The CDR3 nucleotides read TGTGCCAGCTCACCGGGCAGATATGAAGCTTTCTTT. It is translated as CASSPGRYEAFF.

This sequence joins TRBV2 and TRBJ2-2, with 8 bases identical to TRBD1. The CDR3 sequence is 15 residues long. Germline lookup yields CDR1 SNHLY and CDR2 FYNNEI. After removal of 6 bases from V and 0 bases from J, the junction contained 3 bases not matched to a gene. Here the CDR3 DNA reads TGTGCCAGCAGATACAGGGGGACGAACACCGGGGAGCTGTTTTTT. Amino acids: CASRYRGTNTGELFF.

The CDR3 spells CASRGISGNQPQHF. CDR3 sequence (DNA): TGTGCCAGCAGGGGTATATCGGGCAATCAGCCCCAGCATTTT. V and J are TRBV6-5 and TRBJ1-5; D remains unclear. Trimming removed 6 bases from V and 2 bases from J, with 11 bases in between. Germline V lookup: CDR1 MNHEY, CDR2 SVGAGI. The CDR3 totals 14 residues.

The CDR3 is CASSATSGQADTQYF. The DNA of the CDR3 is TGTGCCAGCAGCGCAACTAGCGGGCAAGCAGATACGCAGTATTTT. The rearrangement links TRBV9 to TRBJ2-3; 9 bases agree with TRBD2. V lost 3 bases and J lost 4; bases outside the gene matches: 6. Germline V gene lookup returns CDR1 SGDLS and CDR2 YYNGEE. This CDR3 region has 15 residues.

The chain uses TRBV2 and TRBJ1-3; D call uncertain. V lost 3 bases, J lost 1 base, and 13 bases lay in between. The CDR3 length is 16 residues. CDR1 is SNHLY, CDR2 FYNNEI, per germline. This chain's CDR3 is CASSESFLGSGNTIYF. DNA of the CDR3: TGTGCCAGCAGTGAGTCCTTTTTGGGATCTGGAAACACCATATATTTT. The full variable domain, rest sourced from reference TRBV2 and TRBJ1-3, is EPEVTQTPSHQVTQMGQEVILRCVPISNHLYFYWYRQILGQKVEFLVSFYNNEISEKSEIFDDQFSVERPDGSNFTLKIRSTKLEDSAMYFCASSESFLGSGNTIYFGEGSWLTVV.

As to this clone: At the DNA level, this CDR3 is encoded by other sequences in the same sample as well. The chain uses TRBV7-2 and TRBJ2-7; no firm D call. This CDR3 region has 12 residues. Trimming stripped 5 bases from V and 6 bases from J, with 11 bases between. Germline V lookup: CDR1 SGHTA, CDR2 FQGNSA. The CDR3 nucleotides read TGTGCCAGCAGCCCCCGATATGGCGAGCAGTACTTC. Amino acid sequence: CASSPRYGEQYF.

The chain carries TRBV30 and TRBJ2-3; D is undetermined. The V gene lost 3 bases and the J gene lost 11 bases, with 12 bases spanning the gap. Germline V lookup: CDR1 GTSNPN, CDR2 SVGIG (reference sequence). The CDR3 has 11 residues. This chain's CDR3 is CAWSHSVGQYF. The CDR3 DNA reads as TGTGCCTGGAGCCATTCGGTAGGGCAGTATTTT.

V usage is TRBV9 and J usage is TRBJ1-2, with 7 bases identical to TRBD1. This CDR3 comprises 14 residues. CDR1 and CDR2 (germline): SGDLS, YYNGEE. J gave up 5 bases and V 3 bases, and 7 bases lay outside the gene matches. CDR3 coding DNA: TGTGCCAGCAGCGCCCAAGGACAGGAGTATGGCTACACCTTC. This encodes CASSAQGQEYGYTF.

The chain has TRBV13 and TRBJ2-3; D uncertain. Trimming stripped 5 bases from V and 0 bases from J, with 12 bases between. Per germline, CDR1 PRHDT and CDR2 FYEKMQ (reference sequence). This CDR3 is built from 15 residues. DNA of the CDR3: TGTGCCAGCAGCCGTCTGGACCATAGCACAGATACGCAGTATTTT. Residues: CASSRLDHSTDTQYF.

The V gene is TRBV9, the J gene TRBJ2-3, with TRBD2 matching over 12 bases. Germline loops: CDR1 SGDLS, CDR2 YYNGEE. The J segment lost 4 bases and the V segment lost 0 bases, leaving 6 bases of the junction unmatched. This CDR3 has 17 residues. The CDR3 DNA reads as TGTGCCAGCAGCGTAGATCTAGCGGGGGGGCGGGCAGATACGCAGTATTTT. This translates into CASSVDLAGGRADTQYF.

The DNA of the CDR3 is TGTGCCATTGCAGGGATAGGTCAGCCCCAGCATTTT. Its protein is CAIAGIGQPQHF. The chain recombines TRBV10-3 with TRBJ1-5; D is perhaps TRBD1 (5 bases). The CDR3 contains 12 residues. Per germline, CDR1 ENHRY and CDR2 SYGVKD. Deletions cut 9 bases from V and 6 bases from J, with 12 bases between.

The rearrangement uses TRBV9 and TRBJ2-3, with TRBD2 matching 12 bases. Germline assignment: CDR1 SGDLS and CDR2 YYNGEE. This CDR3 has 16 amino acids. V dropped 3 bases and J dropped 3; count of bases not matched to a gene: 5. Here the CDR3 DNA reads TGTGCCAGCAGCGACCCTAGCGGGGGGGCAACAGATACGCAGTATTTT. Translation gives CASSDPSGGATDTQYF.

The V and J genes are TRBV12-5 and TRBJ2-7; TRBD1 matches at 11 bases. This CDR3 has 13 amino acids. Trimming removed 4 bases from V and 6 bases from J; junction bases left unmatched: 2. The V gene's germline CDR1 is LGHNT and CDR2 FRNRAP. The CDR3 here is CASGWTGGSEQYF. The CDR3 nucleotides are TGTGCTAGTGGTTGGACAGGGGGCAGCGAGCAGTACTTC.

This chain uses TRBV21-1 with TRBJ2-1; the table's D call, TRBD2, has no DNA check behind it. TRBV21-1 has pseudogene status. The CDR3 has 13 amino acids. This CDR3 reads CASSHSGVHEQFF. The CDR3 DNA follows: TGTGCCAGCAGTCATAGCGGGGTGCATGAGCAGTTCTTC.

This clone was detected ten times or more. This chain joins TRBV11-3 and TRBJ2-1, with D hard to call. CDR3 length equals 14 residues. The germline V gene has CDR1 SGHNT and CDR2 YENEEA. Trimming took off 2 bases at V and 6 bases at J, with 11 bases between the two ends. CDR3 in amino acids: CASSLMGKGNEQFF. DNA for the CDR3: TGTGCCAGCAGCTTAATGGGGAAAGGCAATGAGCAGTTCTTC.

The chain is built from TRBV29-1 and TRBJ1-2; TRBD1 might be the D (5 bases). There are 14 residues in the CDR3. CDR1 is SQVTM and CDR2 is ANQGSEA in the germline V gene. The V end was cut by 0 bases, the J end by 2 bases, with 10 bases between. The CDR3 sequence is CSVEEVKGNYGYTF. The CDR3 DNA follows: TGCAGCGTTGAAGAAGTTAAGGGGAACTATGGCTACACCTTC. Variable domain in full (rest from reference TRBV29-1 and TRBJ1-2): SAVISQKPSRDICQRGTSLTIQCQVDSQVTMMFWYRQQPGQSLTLIATANQGSEATYESGFVIDKFPISRPNLTFSTLTVSNMSPEDSSIYLCSVEEVKGNYGYTFGSGTRLTVV.

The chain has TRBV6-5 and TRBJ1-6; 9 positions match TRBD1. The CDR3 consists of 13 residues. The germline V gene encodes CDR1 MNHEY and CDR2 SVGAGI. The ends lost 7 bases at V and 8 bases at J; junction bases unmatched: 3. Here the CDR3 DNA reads TGTGCCAGCACTGGGACAGGGCATTCACCCCTCCACTTT. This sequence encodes CASTGTGHSPLHF.